A selection of T cell receptor beta chains follows, all from one sample in a study of T cells after somatic rescue of genetic block. TCRdb's table, derived via immunoSEQ multiplex PCR, lists solely in-frame clones and lacks some. This table holds 100,000 to 120,000 clones, about 89% found once. The sequencing input was peripheral blood mononuclear cells (PBMCs). All receptors derive from a woman aged 18-30 years. Both conserved end residues are trimmed from each CDR3. Each record gives: V gene, J gene, D gene, CDR3 protein. D genes are given only for firm matches.

V gene: TRBV19
J gene: TRBJ1-2
D gene: -
CDR3 protein: ASSLGGRGGYT

V gene: TRBV29-1
J gene: TRBJ1-1
D gene: -
CDR3 protein: SVEGALPVFNTEAF

V gene: TRBV6-5
J gene: TRBJ1-1
D gene: -
CDR3 protein: ASSSGVEAF

V gene: TRBV7-2
J gene: TRBJ1-1
D gene: -
CDR3 protein: AIKGSQMNTEAF

V gene: TRBV5-1
J gene: TRBJ2-2
D gene: -
CDR3 protein: ASSGTATTGELF

V gene: TRBV4-2
J gene: TRBJ2-3
D gene: TRBD1
CDR3 protein: ASSLILGGTGGTDTQY

V gene: TRBV16
J gene: TRBJ2-7
D gene: -
CDR3 protein: ASSQGLRIGGYEQY

V gene: TRBV4-3
J gene: TRBJ2-7
D gene: TRBD2
CDR3 protein: ASSQDSGGSSYEQY

V gene: TRBV7-6
J gene: TRBJ2-1
D gene: -
CDR3 protein: ASSLGQAGNEQF

V gene: TRBV7-6
J gene: TRBJ2-2
D gene: -
CDR3 protein: ASSSSETLF

V gene: TRBV30
J gene: TRBJ1-1
D gene: -
CDR3 protein: AWKGPGPLLAF

V gene: TRBV4-2
J gene: TRBJ2-7
D gene: TRBD2
CDR3 protein: ASSQRIGTTIYEQY

V gene: TRBV9
J gene: TRBJ1-1
D gene: TRBD1
CDR3 protein: ASSPQGRDTEAF

V gene: TRBV5-4
J gene: TRBJ2-7
D gene: -
CDR3 protein: ASSVSIQDSYEQY

V gene: TRBV28
J gene: TRBJ2-6
D gene: -
CDR3 protein: ASSPTVPSGANVLT

V gene: TRBV6-1
J gene: TRBJ2-7
D gene: TRBD1
CDR3 protein: ASLHPGQGFHEQY

V gene: TRBV11-3
J gene: TRBJ2-7
D gene: -
CDR3 protein: ASSPRDHEQY

V gene: TRBV27
J gene: TRBJ2-4
D gene: -
CDR3 protein: ASSLGQAKNIQY

V gene: TRBV25-1
J gene: TRBJ2-7
D gene: -
CDR3 protein: ASSAYRVEDEQY

V gene: TRBV5-1
J gene: TRBJ1-1
D gene: -
CDR3 protein: ASTRLTGGGTEAF

V gene: TRBV6-1
J gene: TRBJ2-7
D gene: -
CDR3 protein: ASSDWRGGEQY

V gene: TRBV6-1
J gene: TRBJ1-5
D gene: -
CDR3 protein: ASRSGVHQPQH

V gene: TRBV9
J gene: TRBJ2-1
D gene: TRBD2
CDR3 protein: ASSDPPSGPPRAQF

V gene: TRBV28
J gene: TRBJ2-5
D gene: TRBD2
CDR3 protein: ASSFRGGLETQY

V gene: TRBV7-9
J gene: TRBJ2-1
D gene: -
CDR3 protein: ASTPGVTYNEQF

V gene: TRBV7-7
J gene: TRBJ2-5
D gene: -
CDR3 protein: ASRFPLAGETQY

V gene: TRBV19
J gene: TRBJ1-1
D gene: -
CDR3 protein: ASSIRHRVGNTEAF

V gene: TRBV2
J gene: TRBJ2-3
D gene: -
CDR3 protein: ASNRLGGGTDTQY

V gene: TRBV9
J gene: TRBJ2-1
D gene: TRBD2
CDR3 protein: ASSASGGPGNEQF

V gene: TRBV18
J gene: TRBJ2-5
D gene: -
CDR3 protein: ASSPRGETQY

V gene: TRBV11-2
J gene: TRBJ1-2
D gene: TRBD1
CDR3 protein: ASSWGDREYSGYT

V gene: TRBV28
J gene: TRBJ1-2
D gene: -
CDR3 protein: ASSPTGQPNYGYT

V gene: TRBV6-5
J gene: TRBJ1-2
D gene: -
CDR3 protein: ASSYSKPTWDGYT

V gene: TRBV11-2
J gene: TRBJ2-7
D gene: -
CDR3 protein: ASSPTGRFYEQY

V gene: TRBV29-1
J gene: TRBJ2-1
D gene: TRBD1
CDR3 protein: STRTGGPNEQF

V gene: TRBV6-6
J gene: TRBJ1-5
D gene: TRBD1
CDR3 protein: ASSQTGGNQPQH

V gene: TRBV2
J gene: TRBJ2-3
D gene: -
CDR3 protein: ASQETRLDTQY

V gene: TRBV5-1
J gene: TRBJ2-3
D gene: TRBD2
CDR3 protein: ASSLTSGGYTQY

V gene: TRBV28
J gene: TRBJ1-1
D gene: -
CDR3 protein: AIAASSFGQLNTEAF

V gene: TRBV5-1
J gene: TRBJ1-4
D gene: TRBD1
CDR3 protein: ASSLVGLPGQDEKLF

V gene: TRBV6-1
J gene: TRBJ2-6
D gene: TRBD1
CDR3 protein: ASSGGQGRSGANVLT

V gene: TRBV30
J gene: TRBJ1-5
D gene: -
CDR3 protein: AWSKGGGTNRQPQH

V gene: TRBV7-3
J gene: TRBJ1-2
D gene: -
CDR3 protein: ASSLTPGRGYGYT